This TCR beta chain is drawn from a study of blood T cell repertoires in COVID-19 (dated by TCRdb to 2020 to 2021). For the study in its entirety: Samples covering the acute and convalescent phases of COVID-19 were provided by collaborators in the United States, Italy and Spain. The prospective study material was composed of cDNA or gDNA derived from T cells, B-cell-depleted T cells, or PBMCs. Subjects who had been exposed to COVID-19, were actively infected with it, or had recovered from it provided the deeply sampled blood TCRbeta repertoires that made up the dataset. The repertoires were released in a freely available public database intended as a resource for research on the immune response to SARS-CoV-2. The samples were drawn from two sources: the first 160 participants of the ongoing ImmuneRACE study, and 1,000 to 1,500 subjects contributed by 6 global collaborators. Sample metadata almost always included a de-identified subject ID, COVID-19 status, age in years and sex. Where available, HLA class I and class II types were taken from metadata supplied by the sample provider and were not determined by assay-based typing.

The investigation overall reported the following: The quantity of clinical and demographic metadata differed by source and by participant and was supplied without curation.

Trimming takes 3 bases from V and 2 bases from J, and the germline ends sit 10 bases apart. CDR1 and CDR2 were assigned from the germline V gene as SGHVS and FQNEAQ. The CDR3 goes from the cysteine to the phenylalanine over 14 residues. Only the CDR3 portion is preserved as DNA: 42 bases, with reading frame beginning at the first base. The immunoSEQ Assay, a bias-controlled multiplex PCR, was used to amplify TCRbeta CDR3 regions from genomic DNA. The paper's data handling went like this. The number of nucleated cells in each sample was estimated from the amplification of reference gene primers within the assay. Sequence reads were collapsed and filtered to measure the absolute abundance of every unique TCRbeta CDR3 rearrangement. For each sample, productive Simpson clonality was calculated as the square root of Simpson's diversity index over productive rearrangements. Sourced from immuneACCESS, this table was stored by TCRdb with only in-frame sequences that have V and J called. A share of the clones is absent; for the studies checked, an unresolved V gene accounts for under half, and the remainder has no known explanation. From that table come the V and J calls and clone size; the DNA was used to work out D and trimming. The sample table holds roughly 34,000 clones, of which approximately 89% were seen once. 11% to 15% of the sample lies in the top ten.

The collaborating institutions used their own protocols to collect whole blood in K2EDTA tubes. For TCRbeta analysis, collaborators shipped samples in one of three forms: frozen whole blood, isolated PBMCs, or DNA extracted from either of those sample types. A remark on this clone: This receptor's antigen is unknown. Qualities for individual bases were not recorded, and no much larger clone is one base off.

Specimen: peripheral blood. The chain employs TRBV7-8 and TRBJ2-5; no D segment can be confidently identified. The source of this sequence is a man between 60 and 75 years old with active COVID-19. The CDR3 here reads CASSFLGQQETQYF. The DNA is as follows: TGTGCCAGCAGCTTCCTAGGCCAACAAGAGACCCAGTACTTC.